Below, one T cell receptor beta chain is given with its context. Its antigen is not identified. Both 60 Vbeta primers and 13 Jbeta primers went into the PCR. TCRdb's table, derived via immunoSEQ multiplex PCR, lists solely in-frame clones and lacks some. The sample lists around 250,000 clones; about 80% were seen once. The sample originates from a study of cytomegalovirus exposure and HLA in healthy donors. On the study more broadly: Researchers found that approximately 80% of 300 to 450 genotyped donors fell within the Caucasian-associated ancestry cluster.

Study observations and caveats: The majority of TCR sequences were rare, yet some public TCRs appeared in many donors.

This CDR3 comprises 14 residues. The V gene lost 9 bases and the J gene lost 1 base, with 15 bases spanning the gap. Germline V lookup: CDR1 SGHRS, CDR2 YFSETQ. These donors, healthy bone marrow donors, were studied. Sampled while nominally healthy, donors likely had unrecorded immune exposures. This sequence joins TRBV5-1 and TRBJ2-3; D is perhaps TRBD1 (5 bases). Sample: PBMCs. The sequence derives from a woman aged 60 to 75 in good health and CMV-seropositive. The CDR3 DNA is TGCGCCACCCGCCCAGGGTCGGGCACAGATACGCAGTATTTT. This translates into CATRPGSGTDTQYF.